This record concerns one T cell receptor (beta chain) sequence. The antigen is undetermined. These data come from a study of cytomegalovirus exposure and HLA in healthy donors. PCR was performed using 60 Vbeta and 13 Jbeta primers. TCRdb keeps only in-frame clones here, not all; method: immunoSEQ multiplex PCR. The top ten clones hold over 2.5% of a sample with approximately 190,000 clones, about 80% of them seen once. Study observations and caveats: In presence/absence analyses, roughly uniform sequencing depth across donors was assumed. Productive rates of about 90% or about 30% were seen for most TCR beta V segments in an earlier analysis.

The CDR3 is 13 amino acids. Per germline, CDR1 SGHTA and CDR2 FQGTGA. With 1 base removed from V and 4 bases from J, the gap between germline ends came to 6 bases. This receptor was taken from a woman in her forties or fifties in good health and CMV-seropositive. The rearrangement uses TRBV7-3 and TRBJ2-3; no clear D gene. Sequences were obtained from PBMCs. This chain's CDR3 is CASSLKVADTQYF. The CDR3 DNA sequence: TGTGCCAGCAGCTTAAAAGTAGCAGATACGCAGTATTTT.